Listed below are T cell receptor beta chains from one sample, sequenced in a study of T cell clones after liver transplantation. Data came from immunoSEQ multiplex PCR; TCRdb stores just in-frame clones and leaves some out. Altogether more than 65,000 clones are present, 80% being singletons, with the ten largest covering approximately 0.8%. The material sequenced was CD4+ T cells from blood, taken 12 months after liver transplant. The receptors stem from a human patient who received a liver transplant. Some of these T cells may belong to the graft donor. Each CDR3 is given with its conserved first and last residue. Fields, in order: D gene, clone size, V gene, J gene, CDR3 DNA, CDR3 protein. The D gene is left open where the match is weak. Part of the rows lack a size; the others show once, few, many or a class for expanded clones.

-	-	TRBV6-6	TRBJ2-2	TGTGCCACCTCCACGCAAGGGAGAGCCGGGGAGCTGTTTTTT	CATSTQGRAGELFF
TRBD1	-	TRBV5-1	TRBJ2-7	TGCGCCAGCAGCCCCCCCGGGACAGGGGGCGCCGAGCAGTACTTC	CASSPPGTGGAEQYF
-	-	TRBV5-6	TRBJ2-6	TGTGCCAGCAGCCCTAGGGGTGGGGCCAACGTCCTGACTTTC	CASSPRGGANVLTF
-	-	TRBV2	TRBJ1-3	TGTGCCAGCAGTTCGGTAGTCGCTGGAAACACCATATATTTT	CASSSVVAGNTIYF
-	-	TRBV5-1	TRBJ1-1	TGCGCCAGCAGCTCAGGGGTTGGGGACACTGAAGCTTTCTTT	CASSSGVGDTEAFF
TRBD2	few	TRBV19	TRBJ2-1	TGTGCCAGTAGGCTAGCGGGAGGGCCCGATGAGCAGTTCTTC	CASRLAGGPDEQFF
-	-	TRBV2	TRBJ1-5	TGTGCCAGCAGTGGGGGTCAAGGTCAGCCCCAGCATTTT	CASSGGQGQPQHF
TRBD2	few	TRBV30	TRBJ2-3	TGTGCCTGGACTAGCGGACTTACAGATACGCAGTATTTT	CAWTSGLTDTQYF
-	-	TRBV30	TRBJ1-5	TGTGCCTGGAGTGTGAGCTATAGCAATCAGCCCCAGCATTTT	CAWSVSYSNQPQHF
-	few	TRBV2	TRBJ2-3	TGTGCCAGCAGTGGCTACTCCGACCAGCAGTATTTT	CASSGYSDQQYF
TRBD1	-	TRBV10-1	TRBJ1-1	TGCGCCAGCAGATCGGACAGGGAGAACACTGAAGCTTTCTTT	CASRSDRENTEAFF
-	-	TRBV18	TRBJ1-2	TGTGCCAGCTCACCCCCACAGGTCTATGGCTACACCTTC	CASSPPQVYGYTF
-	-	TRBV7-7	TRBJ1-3	TGTGCTAGCAGCCCCTCTCGGAACTCTGGAAACACCATATATTTT	CASSPSRNSGNTIYF
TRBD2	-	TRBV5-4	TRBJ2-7	TGTGCCAGCAGCCCAGGGACTACCTACGAGCAGTACTTC	CASSPGTTYEQYF
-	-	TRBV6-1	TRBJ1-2	TGTGCCAGCAGTGACAGGTGGAATGGCTACACCTTC	CASSDRWNGYTF
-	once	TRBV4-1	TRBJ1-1	TGCGCCAGCAGCCAAGGCCGGGCGGGGATGAACACTGAAGCTTTCTTT	CASSQGRAGMNTEAFF
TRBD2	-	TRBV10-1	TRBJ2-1	TGCGCCAGCAGTGAGACTAAGCTCGGGAGGGCCGGGGAGCAGTTCTTC	CASSETKLGRAGEQFF
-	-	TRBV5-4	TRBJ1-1	TGTGCCAGCAGCTTGTCAGGGTTTTTCGACACTGAAGCTTTCTTT	CASSLSGFFDTEAFF
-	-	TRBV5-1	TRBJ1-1	TGCGCCAGCAGCTTCCGGGACAACCTTATGAACACTGAAGCTTTCTTT	CASSFRDNLMNTEAFF
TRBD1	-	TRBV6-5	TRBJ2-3	TGTGCCAGCAGTTACACCGGGACAGCCACAGATACGCAGTATTTT	CASSYTGTATDTQYF
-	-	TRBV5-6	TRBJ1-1	TGTGCCAGCAGCCCCGGACAGAACACTGAAGCTTTCTTT	CASSPGQNTEAFF
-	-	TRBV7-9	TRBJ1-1	TGTGCCAGCAGCTTAGACCGGGGCACTGAAGCTTTCTTT	CASSLDRGTEAFF
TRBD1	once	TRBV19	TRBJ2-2	TGTGCCAGTAGTGTTTCCGGGACAGTCAACACCGGGGAGCTGTTTTTT	CASSVSGTVNTGELFF
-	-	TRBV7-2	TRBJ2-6	TGTGCCAGCAGCTTGACAGGAACCCCTTCAGGGGCCAACGTCCTGACTTTC	CASSLTGTPSGANVLTF
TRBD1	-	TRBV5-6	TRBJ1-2	TGTGCCAGCACGAAGGGACAGGGCCTCTATCATGGCTACACCTTC	CASTKGQGLYHGYTF
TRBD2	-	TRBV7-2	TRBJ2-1	TGTGCCTTGCGGGGGGGGCTGGAGATGCAGTTCTTC	CALRGGLEMQFF
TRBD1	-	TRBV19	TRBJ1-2	TGTGCCAGTAGTTCCGGGACAGGGCGCGTGAGGGGCTACACCTTC	CASSSGTGRVRGYTF
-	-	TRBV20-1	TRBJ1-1	TGCAGTGCTAGGACTCAGAGAAAAGCTTTCTTT	CSARTQRKAFF
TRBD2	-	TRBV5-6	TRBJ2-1	TGTGCCAGCAGCTCCCGACCGGGACTAGCAGCCGAGCAGTTCTTC	CASSSRPGLAAEQFF
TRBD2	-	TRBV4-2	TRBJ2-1	TGTGCCAGCAGCCGCCAACTAGCGGGGGGCTCCTACAATGAGCAGTTCTTC	CASSRQLAGGSYNEQFF